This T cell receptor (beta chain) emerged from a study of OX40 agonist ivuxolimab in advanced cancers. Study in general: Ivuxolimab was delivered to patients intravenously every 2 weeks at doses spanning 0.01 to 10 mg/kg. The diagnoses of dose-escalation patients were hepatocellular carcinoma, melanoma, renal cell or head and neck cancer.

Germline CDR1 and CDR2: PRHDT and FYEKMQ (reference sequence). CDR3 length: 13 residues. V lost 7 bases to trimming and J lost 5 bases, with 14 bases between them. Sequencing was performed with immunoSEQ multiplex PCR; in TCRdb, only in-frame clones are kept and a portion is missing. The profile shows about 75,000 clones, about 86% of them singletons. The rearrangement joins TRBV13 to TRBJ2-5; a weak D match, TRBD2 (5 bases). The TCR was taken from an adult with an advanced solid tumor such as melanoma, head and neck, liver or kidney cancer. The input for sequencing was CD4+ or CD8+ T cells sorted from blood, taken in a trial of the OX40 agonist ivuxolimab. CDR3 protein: CASKKTRWETQYF. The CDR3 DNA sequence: TGTGCCAGCAAAAAAACTAGGTGGGAGACCCAGTACTTC.